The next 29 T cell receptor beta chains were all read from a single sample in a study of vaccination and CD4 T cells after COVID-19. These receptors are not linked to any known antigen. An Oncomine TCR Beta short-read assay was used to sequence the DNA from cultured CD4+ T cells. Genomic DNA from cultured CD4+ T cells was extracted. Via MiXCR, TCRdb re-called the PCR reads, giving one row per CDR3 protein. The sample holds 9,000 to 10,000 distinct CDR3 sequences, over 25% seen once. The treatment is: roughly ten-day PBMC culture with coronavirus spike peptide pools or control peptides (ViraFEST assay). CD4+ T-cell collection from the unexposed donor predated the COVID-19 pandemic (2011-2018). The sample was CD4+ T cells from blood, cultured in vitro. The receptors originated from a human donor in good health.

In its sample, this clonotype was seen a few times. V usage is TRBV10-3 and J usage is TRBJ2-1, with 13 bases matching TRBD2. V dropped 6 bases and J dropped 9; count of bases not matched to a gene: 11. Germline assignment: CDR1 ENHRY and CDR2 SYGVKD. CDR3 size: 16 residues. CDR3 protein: CAISWRTSGSTGEQFF. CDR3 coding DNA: TGTGCCATCAGCTGGAGGACTAGCGGGAGTACAGGTGAGCAGTTCTTC.

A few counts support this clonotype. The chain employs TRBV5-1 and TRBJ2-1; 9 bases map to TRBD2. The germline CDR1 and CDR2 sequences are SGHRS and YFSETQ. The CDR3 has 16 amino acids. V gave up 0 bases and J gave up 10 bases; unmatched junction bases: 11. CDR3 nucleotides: TGCGCCAGCAGCTTGGAGGGGACTAGCCCCCACAGAGAGCAGTTCTTC. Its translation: CASSLEGTSPHREQFF.

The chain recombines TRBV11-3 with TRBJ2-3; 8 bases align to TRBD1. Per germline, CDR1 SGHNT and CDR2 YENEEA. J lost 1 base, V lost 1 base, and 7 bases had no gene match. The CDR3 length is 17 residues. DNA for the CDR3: TGTGCCAGCAGCTTAGTCGGACAGGGAAGAGGCACAGATACGCAGTATTTT. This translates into CASSLVGQGRGTDTQYF.

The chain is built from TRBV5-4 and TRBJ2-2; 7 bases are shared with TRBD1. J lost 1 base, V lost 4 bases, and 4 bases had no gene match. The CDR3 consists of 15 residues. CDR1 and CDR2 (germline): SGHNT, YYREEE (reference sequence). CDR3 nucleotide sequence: TGTGCCAGCAGCATAGGGGACAGGAACACCGGGGAGCTGTTTTTT. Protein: CASSIGDRNTGELFF. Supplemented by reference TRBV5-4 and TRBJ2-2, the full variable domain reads ETGVTQSPTHLIKTRGQQVTLRCSSQSGHNTVSWYQQALGQGPQFIFQYYREEENGRGNFPPRFSGLQFPNYSSELNVNALELDDSALYLCASSIGDRNTGELFFGEGSRLTVL.

CDR3 in amino acids: CSALVSSYNSPLHF. CDR3 sequence (DNA): TGCAGTGCGCTAGTAAGCTCCTATAATTCACCCCTCCACTTT. V gene TRBV20-1 combines with J gene TRBJ1-6, with D hard to call. Trimming cost V 6 bases and J 0 bases, with 9 bases left between them. The CDR3 is 14 residues long. CDR1 DFQATT and CDR2 SNEGSKA come from the germline V gene (reference sequence).

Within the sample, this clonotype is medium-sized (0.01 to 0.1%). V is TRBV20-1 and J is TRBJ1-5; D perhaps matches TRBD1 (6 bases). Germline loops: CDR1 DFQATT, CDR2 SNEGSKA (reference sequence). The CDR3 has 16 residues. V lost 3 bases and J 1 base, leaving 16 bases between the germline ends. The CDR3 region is CSARGAEGLSNQPQHF. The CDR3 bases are TGCAGTGCTAGGGGGGCCGAGGGGTTGAGCAATCAGCCCCAGCATTTT.

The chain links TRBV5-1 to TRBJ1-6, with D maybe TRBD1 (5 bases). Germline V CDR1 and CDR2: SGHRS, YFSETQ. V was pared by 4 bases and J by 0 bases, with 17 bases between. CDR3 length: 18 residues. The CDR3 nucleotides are TGCGCCAGCAGCCTTTTGACGGGGGGAATCTCCTATAATTCACCCCTCCACTTT. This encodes CASSLLTGGISYNSPLHF.

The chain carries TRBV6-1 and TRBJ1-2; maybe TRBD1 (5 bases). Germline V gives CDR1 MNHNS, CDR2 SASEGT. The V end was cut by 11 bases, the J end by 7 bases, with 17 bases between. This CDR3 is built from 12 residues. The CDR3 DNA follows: TGTGCCGTCCGGGACCTACTCCTTGGCTACACCTTC. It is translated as CAVRDLLLGYTF.

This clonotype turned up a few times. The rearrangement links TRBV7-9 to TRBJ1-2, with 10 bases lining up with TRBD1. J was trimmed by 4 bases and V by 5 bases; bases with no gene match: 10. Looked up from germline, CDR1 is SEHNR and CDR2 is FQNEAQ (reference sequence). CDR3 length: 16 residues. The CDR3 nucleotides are TGTGCCAGCAGCACGGGACAGGGGTTGTTCTCCTATGGCTACACCTTC. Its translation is CASSTGQGLFSYGYTF.

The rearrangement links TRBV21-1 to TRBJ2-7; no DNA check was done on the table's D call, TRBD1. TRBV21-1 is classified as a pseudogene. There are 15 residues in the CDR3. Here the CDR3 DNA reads TGTGCCAGCAGCAAACCGGGACAGGGGGACTACGAGCAGTACTTC. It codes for CASSKPGQGDYEQYF.

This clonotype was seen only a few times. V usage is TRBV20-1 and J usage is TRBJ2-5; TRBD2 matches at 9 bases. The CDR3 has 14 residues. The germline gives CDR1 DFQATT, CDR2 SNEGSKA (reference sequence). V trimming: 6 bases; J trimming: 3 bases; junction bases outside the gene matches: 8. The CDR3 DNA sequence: TGCAGTGCCTCGAGGGTAGCGGGAGAAGAGACCCAGTACTTC. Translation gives CSASRVAGEETQYF.

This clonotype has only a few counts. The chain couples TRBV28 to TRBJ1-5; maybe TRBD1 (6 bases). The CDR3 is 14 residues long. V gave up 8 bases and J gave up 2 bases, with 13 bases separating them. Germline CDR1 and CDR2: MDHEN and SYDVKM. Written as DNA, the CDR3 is TGTGCCAGCGCAGGGGTGGGGGGCAATCAGCCCCAGCATTTT. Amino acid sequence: CASAGVGGNQPQHF.

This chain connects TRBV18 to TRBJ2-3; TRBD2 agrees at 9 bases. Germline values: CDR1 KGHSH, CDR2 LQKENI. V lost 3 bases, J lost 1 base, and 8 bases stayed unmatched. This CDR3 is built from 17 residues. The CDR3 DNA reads TGTGCCAGCTCACCGGCGGGAGGGCCTCTGGGCACAGATACGCAGTATTTT. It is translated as CASSPAGGPLGTDTQYF.

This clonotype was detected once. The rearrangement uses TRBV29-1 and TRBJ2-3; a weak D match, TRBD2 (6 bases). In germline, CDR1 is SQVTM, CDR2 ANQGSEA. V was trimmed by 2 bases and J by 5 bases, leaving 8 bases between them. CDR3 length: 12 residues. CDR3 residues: CSVEWGEDTQYF. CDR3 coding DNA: TGCAGCGTTGAATGGGGGGAAGATACGCAGTATTTT.

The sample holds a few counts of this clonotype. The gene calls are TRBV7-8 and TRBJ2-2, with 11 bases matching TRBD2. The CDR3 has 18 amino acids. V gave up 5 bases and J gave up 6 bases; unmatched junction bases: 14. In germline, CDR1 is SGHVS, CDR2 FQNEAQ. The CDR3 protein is CASSLRALAGGPPGELFF. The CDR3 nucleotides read TGTGCCAGCAGCCTTAGGGCATTAGCGGGAGGGCCGCCCGGGGAGCTGTTTTTT.

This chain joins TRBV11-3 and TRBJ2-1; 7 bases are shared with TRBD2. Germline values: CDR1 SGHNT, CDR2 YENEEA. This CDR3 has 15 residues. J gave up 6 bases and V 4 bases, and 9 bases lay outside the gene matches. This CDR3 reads CASSSSGPAGNEQFF. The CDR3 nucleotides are TGTGCCAGCAGCTCTAGCGGCCCAGCGGGCAATGAGCAGTTCTTC.

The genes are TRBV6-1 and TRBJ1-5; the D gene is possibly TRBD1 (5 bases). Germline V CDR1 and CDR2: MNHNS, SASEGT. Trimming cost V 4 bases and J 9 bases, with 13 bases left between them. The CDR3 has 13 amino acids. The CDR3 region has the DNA TGTGCCAGCAGTGTGGGACTGATCGGGCCCCAGCATTTT. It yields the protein CASSVGLIGPQHF.

The CDR3 sequence: CSARDAPRLAGPGEQYF. In nucleotides, the CDR3 is TGCAGTGCTAGAGATGCCCCGAGACTAGCGGGCCCGGGGGAGCAGTACTTC. The chain is built from TRBV20-1 and TRBJ2-7; the match to TRBD2 covers 10 bases. Germline V gene lookup returns CDR1 DFQATT and CDR2 SNEGSKA (reference sequence). The CDR3 is made up of 17 amino acids. The V and J ends lost 0 bases and 7 bases, in that order; junction bases with no gene match: 15.

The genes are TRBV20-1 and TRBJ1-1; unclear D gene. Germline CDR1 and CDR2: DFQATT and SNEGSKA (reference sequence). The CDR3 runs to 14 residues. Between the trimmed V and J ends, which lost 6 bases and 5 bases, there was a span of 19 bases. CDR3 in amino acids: CSATRPRVRTEAFF. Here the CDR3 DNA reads TGCAGTGCCACCCGACCGAGGGTGCGAACTGAAGCTTTCTTT.

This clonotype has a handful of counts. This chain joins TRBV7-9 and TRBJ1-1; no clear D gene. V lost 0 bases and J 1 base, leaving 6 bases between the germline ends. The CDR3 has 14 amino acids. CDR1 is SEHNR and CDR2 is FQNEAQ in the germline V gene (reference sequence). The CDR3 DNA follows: TGTGCCAGCAGCTTAGCATCTAAGAACACTGAAGCTTTCTTT. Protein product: CASSLASKNTEAFF.

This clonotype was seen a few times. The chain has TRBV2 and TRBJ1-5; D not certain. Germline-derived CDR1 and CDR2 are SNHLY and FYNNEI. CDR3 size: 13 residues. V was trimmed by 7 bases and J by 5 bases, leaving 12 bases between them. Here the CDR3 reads CASTRYFDQPQHF. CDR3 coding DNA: TGTGCCAGCACCAGGTATTTTGATCAGCCCCAGCATTTT. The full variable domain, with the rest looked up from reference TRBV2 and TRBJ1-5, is EPEVTQTPSHQVTQMGQEVILRCVPISNHLYFYWYRQILGQKVEFLVSFYNNEISEKSEIFDDQFSVERPDGSNFTLKIRSTKLEDSAMYFCASTRYFDQPQHFGDGTRLSIL.

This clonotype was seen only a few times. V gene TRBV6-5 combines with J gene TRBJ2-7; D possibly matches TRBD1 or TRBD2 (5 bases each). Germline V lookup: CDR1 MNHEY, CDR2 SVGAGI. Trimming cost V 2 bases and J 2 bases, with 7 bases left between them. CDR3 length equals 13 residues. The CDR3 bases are TGTGCCAGCAGTTACCTGGGGGCCTACGAGCAGTACTTC. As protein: CASSYLGAYEQYF.

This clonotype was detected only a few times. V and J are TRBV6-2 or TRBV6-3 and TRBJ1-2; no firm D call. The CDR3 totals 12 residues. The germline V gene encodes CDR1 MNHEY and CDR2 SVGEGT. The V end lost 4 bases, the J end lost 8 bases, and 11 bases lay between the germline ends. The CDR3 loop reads CASSFPAGGYTF. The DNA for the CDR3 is TGTGCCAGCAGTTTCCCCGCGGGCGGCTACACCTTC.

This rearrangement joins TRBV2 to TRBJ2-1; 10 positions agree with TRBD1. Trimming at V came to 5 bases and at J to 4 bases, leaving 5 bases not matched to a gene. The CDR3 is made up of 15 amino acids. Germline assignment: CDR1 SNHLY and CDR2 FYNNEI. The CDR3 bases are TGTGCCAGCAGTTGGGGACAGGGGAGGTACAATGAGCAGTTCTTC. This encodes CASSWGQGRYNEQFF.

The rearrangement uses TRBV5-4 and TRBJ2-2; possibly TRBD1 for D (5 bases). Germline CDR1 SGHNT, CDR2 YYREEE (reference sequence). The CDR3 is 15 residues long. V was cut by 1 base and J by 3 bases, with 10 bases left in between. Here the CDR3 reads CASSLQGADTGELFF. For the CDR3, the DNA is TGTGCCAGCAGCTTGCAAGGGGCCGACACCGGGGAGCTGTTTTTT.

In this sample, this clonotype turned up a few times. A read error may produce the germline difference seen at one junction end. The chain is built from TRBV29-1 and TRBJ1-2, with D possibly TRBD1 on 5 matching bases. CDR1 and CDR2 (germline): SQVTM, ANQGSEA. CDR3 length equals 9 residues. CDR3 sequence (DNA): TGCAGCGTTGAGGAGGGGCCGGTCTTC. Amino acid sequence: CSVEEGPVF.

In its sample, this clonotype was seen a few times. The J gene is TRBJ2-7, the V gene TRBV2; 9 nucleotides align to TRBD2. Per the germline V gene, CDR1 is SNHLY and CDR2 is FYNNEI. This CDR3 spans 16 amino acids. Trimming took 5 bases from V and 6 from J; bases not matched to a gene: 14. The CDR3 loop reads CASSNLAGPTSGEQYF. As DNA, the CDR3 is TGTGCCAGCAGTAACCTAGCGGGGCCCACCTCGGGCGAGCAGTACTTC.

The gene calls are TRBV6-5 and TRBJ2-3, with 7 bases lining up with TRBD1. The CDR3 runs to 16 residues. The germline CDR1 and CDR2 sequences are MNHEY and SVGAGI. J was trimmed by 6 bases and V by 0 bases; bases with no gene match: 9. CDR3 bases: TGTGCCAGCAGTTACTCGGGACAGAAGCCACTGGATACGCAGTATTTT. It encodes CASSYSGQKPLDTQYF.

CDR3 DNA sequence: TGTGCCAGTAGTATAGGGCCGATACTGAACACTGAAGCTTTCTTT. Translating gives CASSIGPILNTEAFF. V is TRBV19 and J is TRBJ1-1; no clear D gene. Trimming took 1 base from V and 0 from J, leaving 9 bases between them. This CDR3 spans 15 amino acids. CDR1 LNHDA and CDR2 SQIVND come from the germline V gene (reference sequence).